The sample holds a few counts of the clone carrying this T cell receptor beta chain. The source of the sample is a study of OX40 agonist ivuxolimab in advanced cancers. Germline assignment: CDR1 MDHEN and CDR2 SYDVKM. Trimming pared 1 base from V and 4 bases from J, leaving 9 bases between. The CDR3 loop spans 14 amino acids. The assay was immunoSEQ multiplex PCR, and TCRdb's table has in-frame clones only and misses some. The sample lists some 43,000 clones; approximately 90% were seen once. The rearrangement uses TRBV28 and TRBJ2-3, with D perhaps matching TRBD1 (5 bases). This TCR was recovered from an adult with an advanced solid tumor such as melanoma, head and neck, liver or kidney cancer. Sequenced here: CD4+ or CD8+ T cells sorted from blood, sampled in a trial of the OX40 agonist ivuxolimab. In DNA form, the CDR3 reads TGTGCCAGCAGTTTATCGAAGGGGTCAGATACGCAGTATTTT. Amino acids: CASSLSKGSDTQYF.